This T cell receptor (beta chain) was captured in a study of blood T cells in healthy people across ages. About this clonotype itself: The antigen is unknown.

PCR was performed a second time for roughly 7 to 12 cycles using a sample-barcoded 5' primer and a J-beta primer mix. MiXCR was run by TCRdb on the 5' RACE reads, yielding one entry per CDR3 protein. The sample shows about 510,000 distinct CDR3 sequences, approximately 26% of them seen only once. The CDR3 sequence is 13 residues long. Germline V gives CDR1 DFQATT, CDR2 SNEGSKA (reference sequence). Study-wide findings and caveats: TCR beta diversity, measured per million T cells, fell in a roughly linear way with age.

This same sample was also part of a study on T cells of mothers and their children. As reported in that work: Three healthy Caucasian mothers served as donors, and their six children did as well.

The rearrangement joins TRBV20-1 to TRBJ1-3; TRBD1 matches at 7 bases. Sequenced input: blood. This sequence was found in a boy under 10 years old in good health. CDR3 nucleotides: TGCAGCGCAAGGACAGGCGCAGGAAACACCATATATTTT. Protein product: CSARTGAGNTIYF.